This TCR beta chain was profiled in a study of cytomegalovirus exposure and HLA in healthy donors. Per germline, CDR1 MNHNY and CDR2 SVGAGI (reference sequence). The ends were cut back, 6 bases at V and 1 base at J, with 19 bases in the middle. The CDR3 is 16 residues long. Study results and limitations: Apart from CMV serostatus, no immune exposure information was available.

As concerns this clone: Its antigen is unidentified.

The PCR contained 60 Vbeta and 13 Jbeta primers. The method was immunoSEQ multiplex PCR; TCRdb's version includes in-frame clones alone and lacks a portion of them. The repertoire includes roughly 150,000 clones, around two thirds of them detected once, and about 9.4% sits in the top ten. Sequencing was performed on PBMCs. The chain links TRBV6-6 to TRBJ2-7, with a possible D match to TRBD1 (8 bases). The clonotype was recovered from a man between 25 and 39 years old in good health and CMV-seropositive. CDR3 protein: CASSPPTGGGSYEQYF. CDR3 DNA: TGTGCCAGCAGCCCACCTACAGGGGGGGGATCCTACGAGCAGTACTTC.